What follows are 9 T cell receptor beta chains derived from one specimen sequenced in a study of T cell responses to AZD1222 COVID-19 vaccine. The assay was immunoSEQ multiplex PCR, and TCRdb's table has in-frame clones only and misses some. The sample includes about 150,000 clones, 90% to 95% seen only once; the top ten take less than 1.6%. The input for sequencing was peripheral blood, taken 28 days after the second AZD1222 dose. Receptors were obtained from an adult who received the AZD1222 COVID-19 vaccine.

The chain has TRBV6-1 and TRBJ1-1; 7 bases match TRBD1. Germline-derived CDR1 and CDR2 are MNHNS and SASEGT. V was clipped by 5 bases and J by 1 base; unmatched bases: 1. This CDR3 has 13 residues. The CDR3 DNA sequence: TGTGCCAGCAGTCGGGACAGGAACACTGAAGCTTTCTTT. Translated, it gives CASSRDRNTEAFF.

The V and J genes are TRBV18 and TRBJ1-3, with 9 nucleotides matching TRBD1. Germline V gene data show CDR1 as KGHSH and CDR2 as LQKENI. The V gene end was trimmed by 4 bases and the J gene end by 4 bases; junction bases not matched to a gene: 2. The CDR3 sequence is 14 residues long. CDR3 in amino acids: CASSLDRGGNTIYF. The DNA for the CDR3 is TGTGCCAGCTCACTGGACAGGGGCGGAAACACCATATATTTT.

The chain combines TRBV7-2 with TRBJ2-2, with D unclear. The germline gives CDR1 SGHTA, CDR2 FQGNSA. This CDR3 region has 14 residues. V gave up 1 base and J gave up 5 bases, with 8 bases separating them. The CDR3 bases are TGTGCCAGCAGCTTAGTAAGAGAGACCGGGGAGCTGTTTTTT. Translating it yields CASSLVRETGELFF.

The chain employs TRBV3-1 (or the pseudogene TRBV3-2) and TRBJ1-6, with 8 bases matching TRBD1. The V gene's germline CDR1 is LGHDT and CDR2 YNNKEL (reference sequence). The length of the CDR3 is 14 residues. Losses at the gene ends were 8 bases for V and 5 bases for J; bases not matched to a gene: 5. In nucleotides, the CDR3 is TGTGCCAGCTGCTACAGGGGGGATAATTCACCCCTCCACTTT. This encodes CASCYRGDNSPLHF.

This chain connects TRBV14 to TRBJ2-7; no clear D gene. This CDR3 has 13 residues. Germline V lookup: CDR1 SGHDN, CDR2 FVKESK. V was pared by 4 bases and J by 0 bases, with 7 bases between. This chain's CDR3 is CASSLWSSYEQYF. CDR3 in DNA: TGTGCCAGCAGCCTTTGGAGCTCCTACGAGCAGTACTTC.

V gene TRBV11-2 combines with J gene TRBJ2-1, with 7 bases fitting TRBD2. The CDR3 contains 17 residues. Germline assignment: CDR1 SGHAT and CDR2 FQNNGV. After removal of 1 base from V and 5 bases from J, the junction contained 11 bases not matched to a gene. CDR3 loop: CASSLVGLVGPHNEQFF. The DNA of the CDR3 is TGTGCCAGCAGCTTAGTCGGACTAGTTGGCCCCCACAATGAGCAGTTCTTC. Full variable domain (missing parts from reference TRBV11-2 and TRBJ2-1): EAGVAQSPRYKIIEKRQSVAFWCNPISGHATLYWYQQILGQGPKLLIQFQNNGVVDDSQLPKDRFSAERLKGVDSTLKIQPAKLEDSAVYLCASSLVGLVGPHNEQFFGPGTRLTVL.

The V call is TRBV2, the J call TRBJ1-5, with 8 positions matching TRBD1. The CDR3 extends over 15 amino acids. With V trimmed by 2 bases and J by 4 bases, 4 bases remained unmatched. Germline lookup yields CDR1 SNHLY and CDR2 FYNNEI. The CDR3 loop is CASSEQGAGNQPQHF. Written as DNA, the CDR3 is TGTGCCAGCAGTGAACAGGGGGCAGGGAATCAGCCCCAGCATTTT.

This clone showed up many times. The chain combines TRBV4-1 with TRBJ1-1; D unclear. The CDR3 contains 14 residues. From germline, CDR1 is MGHRA and CDR2 YSYEKL. The ends were cut back, 1 base at V and 0 bases at J, with 6 bases in the middle. CDR3 bases: TGCGCCAGCAGCCAAGGGGTCCTGAACACTGAAGCTTTCTTT. Translating gives CASSQGVLNTEAFF.

The rearrangement uses TRBV2 and TRBJ2-3; 12 bases map to TRBD2. This CDR3 is built from 18 residues. Per the germline V gene, CDR1 is SNHLY and CDR2 is FYNNEI. J lost 0 bases, V lost 5 bases, and 9 bases had no gene match. CDR3 DNA sequence: TGTGCCAGCAGTTCGACTAGCGGGGGACCAACTAGCACAGATACGCAGTATTTT. Its protein product is CASSSTSGGPTSTDTQYF.